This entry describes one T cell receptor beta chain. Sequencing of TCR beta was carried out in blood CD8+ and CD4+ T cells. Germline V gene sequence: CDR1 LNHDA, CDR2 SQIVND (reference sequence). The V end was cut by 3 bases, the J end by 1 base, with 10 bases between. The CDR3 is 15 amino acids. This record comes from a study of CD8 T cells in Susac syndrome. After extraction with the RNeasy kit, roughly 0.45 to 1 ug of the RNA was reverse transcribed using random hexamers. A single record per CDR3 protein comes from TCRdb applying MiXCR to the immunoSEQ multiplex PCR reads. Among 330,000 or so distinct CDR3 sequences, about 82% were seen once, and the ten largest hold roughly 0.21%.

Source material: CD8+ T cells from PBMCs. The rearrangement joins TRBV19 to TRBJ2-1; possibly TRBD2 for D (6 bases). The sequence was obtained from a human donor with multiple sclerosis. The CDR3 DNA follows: TGTGCCAGTAGTATCGGGGGTACGTCCTACAATGAGCAGTTCTTC. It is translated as CASSIGGTSYNEQFF.